The rows below give T cell receptor beta chains drawn from one sample of a study of neurological immune-mediated disorders. TCRdb called the 5' RACE reads again in MiXCR, with one record for every CDR3 protein. The data contain some 15,000 distinct CDR3 sequences, 20% to 25% of them singletons. The specimen sequenced was PBMCs. Receptor source: a man aged 45-65 years in good health. Each CDR3 is given with its conserved first and last residue. A D gene is named only where the DNA matches it firmly. Clone size, where shown, is once, few, many, or a class for clones that have expanded.

CDR3nt,CDR3aa,abundance,d_gene,v_gene,j_gene
TGTGCCAGCAGTTTTTGGTGGAAGTACAATGAGCAGTTCTTC,CASSFWWKYNEQFF,many,.,TRBV28,TRBJ2-1
TGCAGTGCCAGACGGGGAGGGGGCAATGAGCAGTTCTTC,CSARRGGGNEQFF,many,.,TRBV20-1,TRBJ2-1
TGTGCCAGCAGGATTGGCGGGGTCCTAATCGGGGAGCTGTTTTTT,CASRIGGVLIGELFF,many,.,TRBV6-5,TRBJ2-2
TGCGCCAGCAGCTGGTCTAGTGGAAGCACAGATACGAAGTATTTT,CASSWSSGSTDTKYF,.,.,TRBV5-1,TRBJ2-3
TGCGCCAGCAGCTTGGCGTTAGGACAGGGGTCTTACGAGCAGTACTTC,CASSLALGQGSYEQYF,.,TRBD1,TRBV5-1,TRBJ2-7
TGCAGTGCCGGGACCGGGATACCCTACAATGAGCAGTTCTTC,CSAGTGIPYNEQFF,.,.,TRBV20-1,TRBJ2-1
TGTGCCAGCAGCTTAGTAGGGGTAGCGGGAGGTCTTTTTACCTACGAGCAGTACTTC,CASSLVGVAGGLFTYEQYF,many,TRBD2,TRBV7-6,TRBJ2-7
TGTGCCAGCAGTTCGACAGGGAGAACTAATGAAAAACTGTTTTTT,CASSSTGRTNEKLFF,many,TRBD1,TRBV7-9,TRBJ1-4
TGCAGTGCTAGGGGACTAGCGGGAGGGGCAGGAGATACGCAGTATTTT,CSARGLAGGAGDTQYF,many,TRBD2,TRBV20-1,TRBJ2-3
TGTGCCAGCAGCTCCCGATCGACTGTCTCCTACGAGCAGTACTTC,CASSSRSTVSYEQYF,many,.,TRBV5-4,TRBJ2-7
TGTGCCAGCAGCTTAGAGTCTTGGCACGAGCAGTACTTC,CASSLESWHEQYF,many,.,TRBV7-7,TRBJ2-7
TGCAGTGCTAGAACTGGCGGCGAGGCCCAAGAGACCCAGTACTTC,CSARTGGEAQETQYF,many,.,TRBV20-1,TRBJ2-5
TGCAGTGCCCCCGGACAGGGCTACGAGCAGTACTTC,CSAPGQGYEQYF,.,TRBD1,TRBV20-1,TRBJ2-7
TGTGCCAGCAGCTTAGCGCCGAGCGGGGCTCGCGGTCAGCCCCAGCATTTT,CASSLAPSGARGQPQHF,many,.,TRBV7-6,TRBJ1-5
TGTGCCAGCAGTGAAGCTAGCGGCTACGAGCAGTACTTC,CASSEASGYEQYF,.,TRBD2,TRBV6-4,TRBJ2-7
TGTGCCACCAGCAGAGATGGACGGGAGCTGTTTTTT,CATSRDGRELFF,.,.,TRBV15,TRBJ2-2
TGTGCCAGCTCACCATTAGGACGGAATCAGCCCCAGCATTTT,CASSPLGRNQPQHF,many,.,TRBV18,TRBJ1-5
TGTGCCAGCAGCGGCTCCGGGGGTAGCGGGAGTAGCACAGATACGCAGTATTTT,CASSGSGGSGSSTDTQYF,many,TRBD2,TRBV27,TRBJ2-3
TGCAGTGCTAGAGTACTAGCGGGAATAGAGACCCAGTACTTC,CSARVLAGIETQYF,medium-sized,TRBD2,TRBV20-1,TRBJ2-5
TGCAGTGCACCCGTTCAGGGGGCGGGGGAGCAGTACTTC,CSAPVQGAGEQYF,many,TRBD1,TRBV20-1,TRBJ2-7
TGCGCCAGCAGCCAAGAAGGTGGGGGACAGGGTAAAGATGAGCAGTTCTTC,CASSQEGGGQGKDEQFF,.,TRBD1,TRBV4-1,TRBJ2-1
TGCGCCAGCAGCTCGGGACAGGGAAACACCGGGGAGCTGTTTTTT,CASSSGQGNTGELFF,many,TRBD1,TRBV5-1,TRBJ2-2
TGTGCCACCAGCAGAGGTCTAGCGGGAGTGACAGATACGCAGTATTTT,CATSRGLAGVTDTQYF,few,TRBD2,TRBV15,TRBJ2-3
TGCAGTGCTAGGACCGACCGTGAGCAGTTCTTC,CSARTDREQFF,medium-sized,.,TRBV20-1,TRBJ2-1
TGTGCCACCAGCCCCGGACAGGGGGACAGCGATGAGCAGTTCTTC,CATSPGQGDSDEQFF,.,TRBD1,TRBV24-1,TRBJ2-1
TGCGCCAGCAGCTCGGGACAGGACTACGAGCAGTACTTC,CASSSGQDYEQYF,.,TRBD1,TRBV5-1,TRBJ2-7
TGTGCCAGCAGTTCCAATTTGGGGGAGCAGTACTTC,CASSSNLGEQYF,many,.,TRBV14,TRBJ2-7
TGCAGTGCTAGAGATCGGACACGCGCTTTCTTT,CSARDRTRAFF,medium-sized,.,TRBV20-1,TRBJ1-1
TGCAGCGTTGAAACCCGGGGGGAGCAGTACTTC,CSVETRGEQYF,many,.,TRBV29-1,TRBJ2-7
TGCAGTGCTTCCCGACAGGGAACCTACGAGCAGTACTTC,CSASRQGTYEQYF,.,TRBD1,TRBV20-1,TRBJ2-7
TGTGCCAGCGGACGAACGGGTTACGACAAAAACATTCAGTACTTC,CASGRTGYDKNIQYF,medium-sized,.,TRBV27,TRBJ2-4
TGTGCCAGCAGTTCGGCCAGACAGGGAAGGGCCTACGAGCAGTACTTC,CASSSARQGRAYEQYF,.,TRBD1,TRBV6-5,TRBJ2-7
TGCAGTGCTAGTACCGGGAGGGTCTCCGGGGAGCTGTTTTTT,CSASTGRVSGELFF,.,TRBD2,TRBV20-1,TRBJ2-2
TGTGCCAGCAGCCTAAGGCAGCCGAACTACGAGCAGTACTTC,CASSLRQPNYEQYF,.,.,TRBV25-1,TRBJ2-7
TGCAGTGCTACCCTTAGGGGACAGGGGGTGTCTGGGGCCAACGTCCTGACTTTC,CSATLRGQGVSGANVLTF,many,TRBD1,TRBV20-1,TRBJ2-6
TGTGCCAGCAGTGAGAGCCAGCCAAACTATGGCTACACCTTC,CASSESQPNYGYTF,.,.,TRBV2,TRBJ1-2
TGCAGTGCAGAGAGGTCCCCTGACACTGAAGCTTTCTTT,CSAERSPDTEAFF,many,.,TRBV20-1,TRBJ1-1
TGTGCCAGCAGCCCTATAAATACGCGGGATATATACAATGAGCAGTTCTTC,CASSPINTRDIYNEQFF,many,.,TRBV12-3/TRBV12-4,TRBJ2-1
TGCAGTGCTAGAGTCGGCGGGAGGACGTCGAATGAGCAGTTCTTC,CSARVGGRTSNEQFF,many,TRBD2,TRBV20-1,TRBJ2-1
TGTGCCAGCAGAGAAACAGGGTGGCGTTCCACCGGGGAGCTGTTTTTT,CASRETGWRSTGELFF,many,.,TRBV3-1,TRBJ2-2
TGCAGTGCTAGAGATGGAGGTGGGCTAGAATACAATGAGCAGTTCTTC,CSARDGGGLEYNEQFF,many,.,TRBV20-1,TRBJ2-1
TGCAGCGTTGTGGAAAGCAATGAGCAGTTCTTC,CSVVESNEQFF,many,.,TRBV29-1,TRBJ2-1
TGCAGTGCTAGAGTAGCCGGACAGGGTGTCATCGAAGCTTTCTTT,CSARVAGQGVIEAFF,many,TRBD1,TRBV20-1,TRBJ1-1